Presented here are 21 T cell receptor beta chains from one specimen sequenced in a study of blood T cell repertoires in COVID-19. The method was immunoSEQ multiplex PCR; TCRdb's version includes in-frame clones alone and lacks a portion of them. Of roughly 230,000 clones listed, roughly 84% are singletons. Sequencing was carried out using peripheral blood. The receptors derive from a woman of 80 years or more with acute or convalescent COVID-19.

J is TRBJ1-5 and V is TRBV7-8; TRBD1 might be the D (5 bases). This CDR3 contains 14 residues. Germline V gene sequence: CDR1 SGHVS, CDR2 FQNEAQ. V was cut by 6 bases and J by 3 bases, with 12 bases left in between. The CDR3: CASSSQGTNQPQHF. The CDR3 DNA reads TGTGCCAGCAGTTCGCAGGGAACCAATCAGCCCCAGCATTTT.

CDR3 loop: CASSPREDYGYTF. CDR3 sequence (DNA): TGTGCCAGCAGCCCCAGGGAGGACTATGGCTACACCTTC. This rearrangement joins TRBV7-8 to TRBJ1-2; D perhaps matches TRBD1 (5 bases). Per the germline V gene, CDR1 is SGHVS and CDR2 is FQNEAQ. Between the trimmed V and J ends, which lost 5 bases and 3 bases, there was a span of 10 bases. The CDR3 length is 13 residues.

The V and J genes are TRBV11-3 and TRBJ1-2; tentatively, D is TRBD1 (6 bases). There are 14 residues in the CDR3. V lost 4 bases, J lost 2 bases, and 11 bases lay in between. CDR1 is SGHNT, CDR2 YENEEA, per germline. CDR3 coding DNA: TGTGCCAGCAGCTCGGGACACCTAAACTATGGCTACACCTTC. This translates into CASSSGHLNYGYTF.

The chain is built from TRBV18 and TRBJ1-1, with 7 nucleotides matching TRBD1. Germline-derived CDR1 and CDR2 are KGHSH and LQKENI. This CDR3 comprises 20 residues. The junction had 21 bases not matched to a gene; V was cut back by 1 base and J by 4 bases. This chain's CDR3 is CASSPLVGGGGQRRSTEAFF. As DNA, the CDR3 is TGTGCCAGCTCACCACTCGTAGGGGGCGGAGGTCAACGACGGAGCACTGAAGCTTTCTTT.

The chain is built from TRBV5-1 and TRBJ1-6; D possibly corresponds to TRBD1 (5 bases). Germline V gene sequence: CDR1 SGHRS, CDR2 YFSETQ. V lost 0 bases to trimming and J lost 6 bases, with 13 bases between them. The CDR3 consists of 16 residues. CDR3 coding DNA: TGCGCCAGCAGCTTGGGCGCGGACACTGGTAATTCACCCCTCCACTTT. It translates to CASSLGADTGNSPLHF.

J is TRBJ2-7 and V is TRBV14; 10 nucleotides align to TRBD1. J lost 2 bases, V lost 3 bases, and 4 bases had no gene match. Germline V CDR1 and CDR2: SGHDN, FVKESK. This CDR3 contains 15 residues. The CDR3 nucleotides read TGTGCCAGCAGCCACCCGGGACAGGGGACCTACGAGCAGTACTTC. This sequence encodes CASSHPGQGTYEQYF. Variable domain in full (rest from reference TRBV14 and TRBJ2-7): EAGVTQFPSHSVIEKGQTVTLRCDPISGHDNLYWYRRVMGKEIKFLLHFVKESKQDESGMPNNRFLAERTGGTYSTLKVQPAELEDSGVYFCASSHPGQGTYEQYFGPGTRLTVT.

This clone was observed a single time. Relative to the germline gene, one junction end is altered; a read error may explain this. The rearrangement joins TRBV24-1 to TRBJ2-3; 13 positions agree with TRBD2. This CDR3 has 19 residues. Germline CDR1 and CDR2: KGHDR and SFDVKD. CDR3 in DNA: TGCGCCACCAGTGATTTATGGACTAGCGGGGGAGGTGTGAAGGATACGCAGTATTTT. This codes for CATSDLWTSGGGVKDTQYF.

This sequence joins TRBV9 and TRBJ2-1; D possibly corresponds to TRBD2 (5 bases). V shed 4 bases and J shed 7 bases, with 21 bases lying between them. Germline assignment: CDR1 SGDLS and CDR2 YYNGEE. The CDR3 sequence is 16 residues long. The CDR3 nucleotides read TGTGCCAGCAGCCCGCGCGTAGGAAATTCGGGGAATGAGCAGTTCTTC. Amino acid sequence: CASSPRVGNSGNEQFF.

The CDR3 DNA sequence: TGTGCCAGCAGCGTGGGAGTTACTGGAAACACCATATATTTT. Protein sequence: CASSVGVTGNTIYF. This rearrangement joins TRBV9 to TRBJ1-3; D gene uncertain. Germline CDR1 SGDLS, CDR2 YYNGEE. CDR3 length: 14 residues. Trimming stripped 2 bases from V and 2 bases from J, with 8 bases between.

This clone was observed a handful of times. The chain carries TRBV5-8 and TRBJ2-7, with D tentatively TRBD2 (5 bases). The V gene's germline CDR1 is SGHTS and CDR2 YDEGEE. Trimming shortened V by 5 bases and J by 2 bases, and 14 bases separated the two germline ends. The CDR3 runs 14 residues. This CDR3 is CASSFKGATYEQYF. For the CDR3, the DNA is TGTGCCAGCAGTTTCAAGGGAGCAACCTACGAGCAGTACTTC.

This clone was seen once. This chain connects TRBV24-1 to TRBJ2-3; 8 bases are a match to TRBD2. CDR3 size: 14 residues. Germline CDR1 reads KGHDR; CDR2 reads SFDVKD. J lost 4 bases, V lost 6 bases, and 5 bases had no gene match. CDR3 residues: CATSRGGGADTQYF. The CDR3, as DNA: TGTGCCACCAGTCGGGGGGGAGGAGCAGATACGCAGTATTTT.

The chain couples TRBV11-1 to TRBJ1-4; tentatively, D is TRBD1 (5 bases). V was pared by 6 bases and J by 3 bases, with 11 bases between. The CDR3 consists of 14 residues. The germline V gene has CDR1 SGHAT and CDR2 FQDESV (reference sequence). The CDR3 sequence is CASSPGKPNEKLFF. The CDR3 bases are TGTGCCAGCAGTCCAGGGAAGCCTAATGAAAAACTGTTTTTT.

This clone was observed once. The chain couples TRBV28 to TRBJ2-1; 10 nucleotides agree with TRBD2. The germline CDR1 and CDR2 sequences are MDHEN and SYDVKM. V trimming: 2 bases; J trimming: 4 bases; junction bases outside the gene matches: 11. This CDR3 has 18 amino acids. CDR3 residues: CASSLLAGASSSYNEQFF. CDR3 bases: TGTGCCAGCAGTTTACTAGCGGGGGCTTCCTCCTCTTACAATGAGCAGTTCTTC.

This chain joins TRBV28 and TRBJ2-2, with D possibly TRBD2 on 5 matching bases. With 3 bases removed from V and 0 bases from J, the gap between germline ends came to 11 bases. The CDR3 is made up of 16 amino acids. Germline V CDR1 and CDR2: MDHEN, SYDVKM. The DNA of the CDR3 is TGTGCCAGCAGTTTCCGACGGACTGCGAACACCGGGGAGCTGTTTTTT. Protein: CASSFRRTANTGELFF.

The chain links TRBV19 to TRBJ1-1; TRBD1 matches 11 bases. Germline V lookup: CDR1 LNHDA, CDR2 SQIVND (reference sequence). V shed 5 bases and J 1 base; nucleotides not matched to a gene: 18. This CDR3 is built from 20 residues. As DNA, the CDR3 is TGTGCCAGTAGTTTTCGAGGACAGGGGGCAAGTCGATTGAAGAACACTGAAGCTTTCTTT. Protein product: CASSFRGQGASRLKNTEAFF.

The chain employs TRBV5-1 and TRBJ1-1, with unresolved D. Germline V gene lookup returns CDR1 SGHRS and CDR2 YFSETQ. Trimming took off 4 bases at V and 4 bases at J, with 11 bases between the two ends. The CDR3 covers 13 residues. The CDR3 spells CASSPGQVTEAFF. CDR3 DNA sequence: TGCGCCAGCAGCCCGGGTCAAGTCACTGAAGCTTTCTTT. Looking up the rest from reference TRBV5-1 and TRBJ1-1 gives the full variable domain: KAGVTQTPRYLIKTRGQQVTLSCSPISGHRSVSWYQQTPGQGLQFLFEYFSETQRNKGNFPGRFSGRQFSNSRSEMNVSTLELGDSALYLCASSPGQVTEAFFGQGTRLTVV.

V usage is TRBV24-1 and J usage is TRBJ2-1; D uncertain. Trimming took off 4 bases at V and 3 bases at J, with 12 bases between the two ends. The CDR3 spans 15 residues. CDR1 KGHDR and CDR2 SFDVKD come from the germline V gene. The CDR3: CATSEGQAYYNEQFF. DNA for the CDR3: TGTGCCACCAGTGAGGGTCAGGCCTACTACAATGAGCAGTTCTTC.

This clone showed up just once. This chain connects TRBV6-6 to TRBJ1-6, with D tentatively TRBD1 (6 bases). The germline V gene has CDR1 MNHNY and CDR2 SVGAGI (reference sequence). This CDR3 has 15 residues. V lost 0 bases and J 7 bases, leaving 10 bases between the germline ends. CDR3 nucleotide sequence: TGTGCCAGCAGTTACTCGGGGGGGCTCAATTCACCCCTCCACTTT. Translated: CASSYSGGLNSPLHF.

V is TRBV6-5 and J is TRBJ2-7; D call uncertain. CDR3 size: 13 residues. Trimming took off 0 bases at V and 4 bases at J, with 7 bases between the two ends. Germline lookup yields CDR1 MNHEY and CDR2 SVGAGI. CDR3 coding DNA: TGTGCCAGCAGTTACTCGACCGGGTACGAGCAGTACTTC. Its translation is CASSYSTGYEQYF.

This clone was picked up a small number of times. V usage is TRBV5-4 and J usage is TRBJ1-1; D unclear. The CDR3 has 15 amino acids. V was cut by 4 bases and J by 1 base, with 14 bases left in between. CDR1 and CDR2 from the germline V gene are SGHNT and YYREEE (reference sequence). The CDR3 protein is CASSPAGPPNTEAFF. The CDR3 bases are TGTGCCAGCAGCCCCGCAGGCCCCCCGAACACTGAAGCTTTCTTT.

This clone came up once. The chain combines TRBV12-5 with TRBJ1-5; D possibly corresponds to TRBD1 (5 bases). Trimming removed 6 bases at V and 4 bases at J, with 19 bases between. The CDR3 covers 16 residues. Germline CDR1 LGHNT, CDR2 FRNRAP. CDR3 sequence reads: CASGDGGSPKNQPQHF. For the CDR3, the DNA is TGTGCTAGTGGGGACGGGGGGTCCCCAAAAAATCAGCCCCAGCATTTT.